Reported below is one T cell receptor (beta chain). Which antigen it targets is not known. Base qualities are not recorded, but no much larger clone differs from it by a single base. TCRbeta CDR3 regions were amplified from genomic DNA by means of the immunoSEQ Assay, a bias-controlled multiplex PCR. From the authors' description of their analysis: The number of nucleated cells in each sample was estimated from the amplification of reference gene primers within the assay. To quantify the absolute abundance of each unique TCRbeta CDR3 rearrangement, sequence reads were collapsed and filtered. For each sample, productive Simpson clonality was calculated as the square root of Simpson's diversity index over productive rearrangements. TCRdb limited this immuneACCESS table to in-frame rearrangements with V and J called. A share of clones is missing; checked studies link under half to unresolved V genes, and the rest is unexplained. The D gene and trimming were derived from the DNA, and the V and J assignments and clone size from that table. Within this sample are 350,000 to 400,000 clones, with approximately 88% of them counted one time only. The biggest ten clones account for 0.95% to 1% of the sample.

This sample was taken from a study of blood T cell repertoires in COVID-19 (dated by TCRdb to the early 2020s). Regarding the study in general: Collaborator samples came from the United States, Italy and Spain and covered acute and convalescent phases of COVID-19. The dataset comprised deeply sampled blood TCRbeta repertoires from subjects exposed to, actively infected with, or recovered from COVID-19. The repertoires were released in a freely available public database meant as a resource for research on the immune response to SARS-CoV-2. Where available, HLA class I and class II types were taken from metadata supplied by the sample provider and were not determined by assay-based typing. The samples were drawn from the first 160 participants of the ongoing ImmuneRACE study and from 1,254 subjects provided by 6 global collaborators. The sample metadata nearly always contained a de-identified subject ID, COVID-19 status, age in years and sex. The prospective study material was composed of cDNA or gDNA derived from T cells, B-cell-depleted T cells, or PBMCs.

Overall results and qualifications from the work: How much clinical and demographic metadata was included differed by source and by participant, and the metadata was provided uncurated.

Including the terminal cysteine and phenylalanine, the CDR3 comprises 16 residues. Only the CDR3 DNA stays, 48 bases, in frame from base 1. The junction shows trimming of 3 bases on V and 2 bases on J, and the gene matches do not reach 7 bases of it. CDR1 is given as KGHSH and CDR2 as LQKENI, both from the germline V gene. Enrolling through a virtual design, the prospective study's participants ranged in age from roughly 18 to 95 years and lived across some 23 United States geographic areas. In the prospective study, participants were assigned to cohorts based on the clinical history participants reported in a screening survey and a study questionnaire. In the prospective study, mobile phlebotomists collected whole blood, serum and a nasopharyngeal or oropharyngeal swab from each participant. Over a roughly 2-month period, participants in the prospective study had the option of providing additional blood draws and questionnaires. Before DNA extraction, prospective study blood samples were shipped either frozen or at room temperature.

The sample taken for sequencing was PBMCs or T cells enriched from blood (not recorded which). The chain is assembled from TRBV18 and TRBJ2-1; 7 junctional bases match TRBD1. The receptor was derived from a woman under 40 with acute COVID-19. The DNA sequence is TGTGCCAGCTCACCTACAGGACAGGTAACCTACAATGAGCAGTTCTTC. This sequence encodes CASSPTGQVTYNEQFF.